The next 23 T cell receptor beta chains were all read from a single sample in a study of blood T cell repertoires in COVID-19. Here immunoSEQ multiplex PCR was the method, and the copy in TCRdb shows in-frame clones only, minus some. The sample includes 350,000 or so clones, 65% to 85% seen only once; the top ten take about 2.7%. Sequencing used peripheral blood. The source is a man younger than 45 with active or convalescent COVID-19.

This clone has only a few counts. The chain uses TRBV11-2 and TRBJ2-5; 7 positions agree with TRBD2. V gave up 5 bases and J gave up 4 bases; unmatched junction bases: 13. CDR3 length: 16 residues. Germline CDR1 SGHAT, CDR2 FQNNGV. CDR3 residues: CASSPPLASGTETQYF. In DNA form, the CDR3 reads TGTGCCAGCAGCCCCCCCCTGGCTAGCGGTACAGAGACCCAGTACTTC.

This chain joins TRBV4-3 and TRBJ2-2; TRBD2 matches 7 bases. The CDR3 has 13 amino acids. Germline CDR1 LGHNA, CDR2 YSLEER. V shed 6 bases and J 6 bases; nucleotides not matched to a gene: 4. This CDR3 is CASRVRGAGELFF. In nucleotides, the CDR3 is TGCGCCAGCAGGGTTCGGGGGGCCGGGGAGCTGTTTTTT.

The chain joins TRBV27 to TRBJ1-5; D ambiguous. Germline lookup yields CDR1 MNHEY and CDR2 SMNVEV (reference sequence). Trimming took off 3 bases at V and 4 bases at J, with 7 bases between the two ends. The CDR3 has 13 amino acids. The chain's CDR3 is CASSFLSNQPQHF. CDR3 coding DNA: TGTGCCAGCAGTTTCTTATCGAATCAGCCCCAGCATTTT.

The chain employs TRBV5-4 and TRBJ1-6, with 11 bases that match TRBD1. V trimming: 2 bases; J trimming: 7 bases; junction bases outside the gene matches: 8. CDR1 and CDR2 (germline): SGHNT, YYREEE (reference sequence). The length of the CDR3 is 17 residues. CDR3 nucleotides: TGTGCCAGCAGCTTTCGGGGACAGGGGGGATGGAATTCACCCCTCCACTTT. Its protein is CASSFRGQGGWNSPLHF.

This chain connects TRBV7-2 to TRBJ2-3; 12 bases agree with TRBD2. Per the germline V gene, CDR1 is SGHTA and CDR2 is FQGNSA. This CDR3 comprises 17 residues. V lost 1 base to trimming and J lost 5 bases; unmatched junction nucleotides: 7. The CDR3 loop reads CASSLGASGRAVDTQYF. The DNA for the CDR3 is TGTGCCAGCAGCTTAGGGGCTAGCGGGAGGGCGGTAGATACGCAGTATTTT.

This rearrangement joins TRBV18 to TRBJ2-5, with 11 bases lining up with TRBD2. Germline lookup yields CDR1 KGHSH and CDR2 LQKENI. The junction had 7 bases not matched to a gene; V was cut back by 2 bases and J by 5 bases. The CDR3 has 16 amino acids. The DNA for the CDR3 is TGTGCCAGCTCACCAGATCGGCTAGCGGGAGGTGAGACCCAGTACTTC. As protein: CASSPDRLAGGETQYF.

The chain has TRBV4-2 and TRBJ2-7; the D gene is possibly TRBD2 (5 bases). CDR3 length: 14 residues. Trimming took off 4 bases at V and 3 bases at J, with 13 bases between the two ends. From germline, CDR1 is LGHNA and CDR2 YNFKEQ. The CDR3 region is CASSPSLGGYEQYF. The CDR3 DNA follows: TGTGCCAGCAGCCCCTCACTCGGAGGCTACGAGCAGTACTTC.

In nucleotides, the CDR3 is TGTGCCAGCAGCTTGGTGATAGGAGGCTTTTCCTACGAGCAGTACTTC. It yields the protein CASSLVIGGFSYEQYF. The chain couples TRBV5-6 to TRBJ2-7; the D gene is possibly TRBD2 (5 bases). The CDR3 runs 16 residues. The V gene lost 0 bases and the J gene lost 1 base, with 14 bases spanning the gap. Germline values: CDR1 SGHDT, CDR2 YYEEEE. The full variable domain, with the rest looked up from reference TRBV5-6 and TRBJ2-7, is DAGVTQSPTHLIKTRGQQVTLRCSPKSGHDTVSWYQQALGQGPQFIFQYYEEEERQRGNFPDRFSGHQFPNYSSELNVNALLLGDSALYLCASSLVIGGFSYEQYFGPGTRLTVT.

The V gene is TRBV29-1, the J gene TRBJ1-1; possibly TRBD1 for D (6 bases). With 5 bases removed from V and 1 base from J, the gap between germline ends came to 8 bases. This CDR3 has 12 residues. Germline V gene data show CDR1 as SQVTM and CDR2 as ANQGSEA. The chain's CDR3 is CSVKQGNTEAFF. The CDR3 nucleotides are TGCAGCGTTAAACAGGGGAACACTGAAGCTTTCTTT.

This chain links TRBV24-1 with TRBJ2-3; D is perhaps TRBD2 (5 bases). CDR3 length equals 14 residues. V was cut by 0 bases and J by 7 bases, with 10 bases left in between. CDR1 and CDR2 (germline): KGHDR, SFDVKD. DNA for the CDR3: TGTGCCACCAGTGATTTGGAGGGTTTGAATACGCAGTATTTT. Protein: CATSDLEGLNTQYF.

This clone occurred a few times. V usage is TRBV9 and J usage is TRBJ2-5; D perhaps matches TRBD2 (6 bases). V lost 4 bases and J 9 bases, leaving 19 bases between the germline ends. The CDR3 covers 14 residues. The germline gives CDR1 SGDLS, CDR2 YYNGEE. CDR3 DNA: TGTGCCAGCAGCCCGCCGGGACTTCGCCCCCCCCAGTACTTC. Translating gives CASSPPGLRPPQYF.

This clone came up a few times. V gene TRBV11-3 combines with J gene TRBJ1-5; maybe TRBD1 (6 bases). This CDR3 is built from 15 residues. Trimming took 1 base from V and 2 from J, leaving 9 bases between them. Germline loops: CDR1 SGHNT, CDR2 YENEEA. The CDR3 reads CASSLVQGGNQPQHF. CDR3 in DNA: TGTGCCAGCAGCTTAGTACAGGGAGGCAATCAGCCCCAGCATTTT.

This rearrangement joins TRBV7-9 to TRBJ1-1, with 7 positions matching TRBD1. The germline CDR1 and CDR2 sequences are SEHNR and FQNEAQ (reference sequence). The CDR3 extends over 14 amino acids. The J segment lost 6 bases and the V segment lost 5 bases, leaving 9 bases of the junction unmatched. For the CDR3, the DNA is TGTGCCAGCAGCCATCTACAGGGGATAGCTGAAGCTTTCTTT. It encodes CASSHLQGIAEAFF.

V and J are TRBV9 and TRBJ1-3, with D possibly TRBD1 on 6 matching bases. Germline V lookup: CDR1 SGDLS, CDR2 YYNGEE. The CDR3 is made up of 15 amino acids. The germline V and J ends were trimmed by 0 bases and 11 bases, with 18 bases remaining between them. The CDR3 DNA sequence: TGTGCCAGCAGCGTAGTCGGGGGGCCTCAGAGCGCCATATATTTT. Amino acid sequence: CASSVVGGPQSAIYF.

This clone was picked up a small number of times. The chain couples TRBV12-3 or TRBV12-4 to TRBJ2-5, with D perhaps TRBD2 (5 bases). The CDR3 is 11 residues long. The V end was cut by 6 bases, the J end by 5 bases, with 7 bases between. As DNA, the CDR3 is TGTGCCAGCAGCCGCGGGGAGACCCAGTACTTC. It codes for CASSRGETQYF.

This clone has only a few counts. The rearrangement joins TRBV9 to TRBJ2-7; TRBD2 matches 7 bases. The CDR3 is made up of 13 amino acids. Unmatched junction bases numbered 8, after V lost 4 bases and J lost 7 bases. The germline gives CDR1 SGDLS, CDR2 YYNGEE. DNA of the CDR3: TGTGCCAGCAGCTCACCGGGAGGACGGGAGCAGTACTTC. Translation gives CASSSPGGREQYF.

This rearrangement joins TRBV7-3 to TRBJ2-7; possibly TRBD2 for D (6 bases). V dropped 6 bases and J dropped 1 base, with 19 bases sitting between them. The CDR3 is 16 residues long. CDR1 is SGHTA and CDR2 is FQGTGA in the germline V gene. CDR3 loop: CASSLRGVAASYEQYF. Here the CDR3 DNA reads TGTGCCAGCAGTCTAAGGGGTGTAGCGGCTTCCTACGAGCAGTACTTC. The whole variable domain, filled in from reference TRBV7-3 and TRBJ2-7, reads GAGVSQTPSNKVTEKGKYVELRCDPISGHTALYWYRQSLGQGPEFLIYFQGTGAADDSGLPNDRFFAVRPEGSVSTLKIQRTERGDSAVYLCASSLRGVAASYEQYFGPGTRLTVT.

This sequence joins TRBV28 and TRBJ2-7; 7 nucleotides align to TRBD1. Germline V CDR1 and CDR2: MDHEN, SYDVKM. The CDR3 covers 15 residues. V shed 3 bases, J shed 8 bases, and the junction held 13 bases outside the gene matches. The CDR3 sequence is CASSLPLTGPFQQYF. In DNA, the CDR3 is TGTGCCAGCAGTTTGCCCCTGACAGGGCCCTTTCAGCAGTACTTC. The whole variable domain, remainder taken from reference TRBV28 and TRBJ2-7, is DVKVTQSSRYLVKRTGEKVFLECVQDMDHENMFWYRQDPGLGLRLIYFSYDVKMKEKGDIPEGYSVSREKKERFSLILESASTNQTSMYLCASSLPLTGPFQQYFGPGTRLTVT.

The genes are TRBV7-8 and TRBJ2-5, with TRBD2 matching 11 bases. V was pared by 5 bases and J by 5 bases, with 10 bases of the junction left unmatched. This CDR3 spans 16 amino acids. Germline V CDR1 and CDR2: SGHVS, FQNEAQ. The CDR3 DNA reads TGTGCCAGCAGCGCGTATAGCGGGGGGGCCTACGAGACCCAGTACTTC. Protein sequence: CASSAYSGGAYETQYF. Based on the CDR3 plus reference TRBV7-8 and TRBJ2-5, the full variable domain is GAGVSQSPRYKVAKRGQDVALRCDPISGHVSLFWYQQALGQGPEFLTYFQNEAQLDKSGLPSDRFFAERPEGSVSTLKIQRTQQEDSAVYLCASSAYSGGAYETQYFGPGTRLLVL.

The V call is TRBV29-1, the J call TRBJ1-1; TRBD1 might be the D (6 bases). With 8 bases removed from V and 2 bases from J, the gap between germline ends came to 9 bases. Germline V gives CDR1 SQVTM, CDR2 ANQGSEA. The length of the CDR3 is 11 residues. This CDR3 reads CSTTGNTEAFF. The CDR3 DNA reads as TGCAGCACGACAGGTAACACTGAAGCTTTCTTT. The variable domain in full, with the rest retrieved from reference TRBV29-1 and TRBJ1-1, is SAVISQKPSRDICQRGTSLTIQCQVDSQVTMMFWYRQQPGQSLTLIATANQGSEATYESGFVIDKFPISRPNLTFSTLTVSNMSPEDSSIYLCSTTGNTEAFFGQGTRLTVV.

The count of this clone is one. The chain employs TRBV6-6 and TRBJ2-6, with 7 bases matching TRBD1. V gave up 7 bases and J gave up 7 bases; unmatched junction bases: 13. This CDR3 is 16 amino acids long. CDR1 is MNHNY, CDR2 SVGAGI, per germline (reference sequence). In DNA form, the CDR3 reads TGTGCCAGCACCCGACACAGGGGCTTTGGAGCCAACGTCCTGACTTTC. Its protein is CASTRHRGFGANVLTF.

The chain uses TRBV5-4 and TRBJ2-2; a weak D match, TRBD2 (6 bases). Trimming cost V 0 bases and J 4 bases, with 13 bases left between them. The CDR3 loop spans 16 amino acids. From germline, CDR1 is SGHNT and CDR2 YYREEE (reference sequence). Here the CDR3 DNA reads TGTGCCAGCAGCTTGGAGCCCCAGGGAGGCACCGGGGAGCTGTTTTTT. As protein: CASSLEPQGGTGELFF.

The chain employs TRBV28 and TRBJ2-1; 9 nucleotides agree with TRBD1. The J segment lost 8 bases and the V segment lost 5 bases, leaving 13 bases of the junction unmatched. The CDR3 extends over 16 amino acids. Germline assignment: CDR1 MDHEN and CDR2 SYDVKM. The CDR3 DNA is TGTGCCAGCAGTCAGTTTACAGGGGGCGCGAGGGATGAGCAGTTCTTC. It is translated as CASSQFTGGARDEQFF.